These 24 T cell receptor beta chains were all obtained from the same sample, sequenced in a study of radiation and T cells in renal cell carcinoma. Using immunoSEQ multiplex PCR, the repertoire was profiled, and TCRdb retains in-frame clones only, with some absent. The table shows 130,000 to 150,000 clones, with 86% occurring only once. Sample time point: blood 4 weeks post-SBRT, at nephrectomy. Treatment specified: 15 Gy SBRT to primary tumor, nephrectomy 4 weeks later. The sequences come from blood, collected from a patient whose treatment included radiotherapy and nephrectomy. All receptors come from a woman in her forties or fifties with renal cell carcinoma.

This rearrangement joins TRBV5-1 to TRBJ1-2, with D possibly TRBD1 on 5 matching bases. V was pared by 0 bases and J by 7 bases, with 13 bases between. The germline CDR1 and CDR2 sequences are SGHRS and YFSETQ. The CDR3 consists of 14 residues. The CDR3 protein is CASSLGGQGRGYTF. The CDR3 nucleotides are TGCGCCAGCAGCTTGGGGGGCCAGGGACGTGGCTACACCTTC.

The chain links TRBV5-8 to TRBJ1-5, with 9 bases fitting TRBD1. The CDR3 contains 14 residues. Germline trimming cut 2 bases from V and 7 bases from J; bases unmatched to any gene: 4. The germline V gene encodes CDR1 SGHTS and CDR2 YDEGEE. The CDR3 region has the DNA TGTGCCAGCAGCTTTGGGACAGGGAGGCAGCCCCAGCATTTT. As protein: CASSFGTGRQPQHF.

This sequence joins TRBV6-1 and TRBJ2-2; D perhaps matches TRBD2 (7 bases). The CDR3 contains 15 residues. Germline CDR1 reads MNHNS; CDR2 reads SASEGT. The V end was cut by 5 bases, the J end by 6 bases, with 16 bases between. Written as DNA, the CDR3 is TGTGCCAGCAGTAAAGGGGGGGCCTTGGCCGGGGAGCTGTTTTTT. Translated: CASSKGGALAGELFF.

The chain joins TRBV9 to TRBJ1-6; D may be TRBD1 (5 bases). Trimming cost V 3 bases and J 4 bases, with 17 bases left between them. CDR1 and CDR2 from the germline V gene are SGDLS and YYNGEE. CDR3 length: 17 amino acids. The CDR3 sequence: CASSGLSGLDYNSPLHF. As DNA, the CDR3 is TGTGCCAGCAGCGGACTGTCGGGGCTTGATTATAATTCACCCCTCCACTTT.

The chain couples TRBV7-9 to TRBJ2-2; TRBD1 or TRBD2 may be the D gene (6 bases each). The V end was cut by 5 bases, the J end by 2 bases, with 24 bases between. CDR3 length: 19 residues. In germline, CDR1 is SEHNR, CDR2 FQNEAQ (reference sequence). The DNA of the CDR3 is TGTGCCAGCAGCCTGGACGGTCGGAGGGGGATTCCTAACACCGGGGAGCTGTTTTTT. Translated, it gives CASSLDGRRGIPNTGELFF.

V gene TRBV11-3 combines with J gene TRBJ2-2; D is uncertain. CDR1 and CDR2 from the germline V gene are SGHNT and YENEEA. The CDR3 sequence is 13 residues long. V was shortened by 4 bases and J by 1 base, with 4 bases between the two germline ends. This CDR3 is CASSWGNTGELFF. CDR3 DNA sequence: TGTGCCAGCAGCTGGGGGAACACCGGGGAGCTGTTTTTT.

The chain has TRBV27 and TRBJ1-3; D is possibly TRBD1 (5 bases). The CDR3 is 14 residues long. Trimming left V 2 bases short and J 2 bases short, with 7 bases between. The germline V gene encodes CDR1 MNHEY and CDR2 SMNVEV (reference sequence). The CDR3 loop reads CASSLQGTGNTIYF. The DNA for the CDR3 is TGTGCCAGCAGTTTACAGGGAACTGGAAACACCATATATTTT.

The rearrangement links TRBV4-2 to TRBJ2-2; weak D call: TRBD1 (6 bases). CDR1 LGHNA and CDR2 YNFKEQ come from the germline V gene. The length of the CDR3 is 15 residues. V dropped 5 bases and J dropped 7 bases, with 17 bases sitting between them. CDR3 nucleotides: TGTGCCAGCAGCACCTTAGGCAGGGGTGGCGGGGAGCTGTTTTTT. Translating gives CASSTLGRGGGELFF.

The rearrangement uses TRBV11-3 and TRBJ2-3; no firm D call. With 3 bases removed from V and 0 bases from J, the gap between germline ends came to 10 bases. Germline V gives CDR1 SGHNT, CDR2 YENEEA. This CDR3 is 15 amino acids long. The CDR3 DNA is TGTGCCAGCAGCTTGGACGGTACTAGCACAGATACGCAGTATTTT. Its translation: CASSLDGTSTDTQYF.

DNA of the CDR3: TGTGCCAGCAGTATCGGGACAGGGGGCAACACTGAAGCTTTCTTT. It translates to CASSIGTGGNTEAFF. V gene TRBV27 combines with J gene TRBJ1-1; 12 bases are a match to TRBD1. Germline CDR1 reads MNHEY; CDR2 reads SMNVEV (reference sequence). This CDR3 has 15 amino acids. V dropped 5 bases and J dropped 2; count of bases not matched to a gene: 3.

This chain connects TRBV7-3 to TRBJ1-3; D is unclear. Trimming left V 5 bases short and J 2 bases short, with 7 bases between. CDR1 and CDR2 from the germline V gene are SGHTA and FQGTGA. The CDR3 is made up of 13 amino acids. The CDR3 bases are TGTGCCAGCAGCCCCCGTCCTGGAAACACCATATATTTT. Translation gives CASSPRPGNTIYF.

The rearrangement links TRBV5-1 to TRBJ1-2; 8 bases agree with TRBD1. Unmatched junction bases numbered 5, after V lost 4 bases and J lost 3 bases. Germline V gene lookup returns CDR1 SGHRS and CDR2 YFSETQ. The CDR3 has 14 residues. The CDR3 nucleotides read TGCGCCAGCAGCCCGACAGGGGAGGACTATGGCTACACCTTC. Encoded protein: CASSPTGEDYGYTF.

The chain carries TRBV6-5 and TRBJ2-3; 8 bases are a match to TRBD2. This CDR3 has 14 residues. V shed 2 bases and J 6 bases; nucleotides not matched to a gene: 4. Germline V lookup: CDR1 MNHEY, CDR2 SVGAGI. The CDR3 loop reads CASSYRPSGDTQYF. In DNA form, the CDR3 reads TGTGCCAGCAGTTACAGGCCTAGCGGGGATACGCAGTATTTT.

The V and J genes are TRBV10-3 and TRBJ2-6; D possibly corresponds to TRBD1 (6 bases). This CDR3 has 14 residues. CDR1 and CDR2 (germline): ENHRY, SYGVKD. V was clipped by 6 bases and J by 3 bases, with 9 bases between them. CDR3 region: CAIRDSFGANVLTF. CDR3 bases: TGTGCCATCAGGGACAGCTTTGGGGCCAACGTCCTGACTTTC.

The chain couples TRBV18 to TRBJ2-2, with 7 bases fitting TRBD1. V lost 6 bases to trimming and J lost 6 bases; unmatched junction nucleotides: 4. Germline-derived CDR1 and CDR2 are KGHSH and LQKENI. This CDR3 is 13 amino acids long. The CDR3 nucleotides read TGTGCCAGCTCGCCCGGGACAGCCGGGGAGCTGTTTTTT. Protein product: CASSPGTAGELFF.

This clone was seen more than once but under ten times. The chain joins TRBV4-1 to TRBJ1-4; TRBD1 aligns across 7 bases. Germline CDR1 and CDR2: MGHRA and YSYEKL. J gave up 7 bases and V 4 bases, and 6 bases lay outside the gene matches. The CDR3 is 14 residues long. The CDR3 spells CASSRQGSSEKLFF. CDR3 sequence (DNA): TGCGCCAGCAGCCGACAGGGATCGAGTGAAAAACTGTTTTTT.

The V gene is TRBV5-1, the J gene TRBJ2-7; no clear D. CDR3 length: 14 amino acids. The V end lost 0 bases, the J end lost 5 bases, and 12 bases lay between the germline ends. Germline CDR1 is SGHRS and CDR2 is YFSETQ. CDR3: CASSLATPNDEQYF. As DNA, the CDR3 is TGCGCCAGCAGCTTGGCCACCCCTAACGACGAGCAGTACTTC.

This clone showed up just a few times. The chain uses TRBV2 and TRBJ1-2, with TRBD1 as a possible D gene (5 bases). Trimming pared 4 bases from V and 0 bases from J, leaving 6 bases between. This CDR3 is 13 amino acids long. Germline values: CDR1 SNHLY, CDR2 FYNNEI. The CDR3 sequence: CASSGGANYGYTF. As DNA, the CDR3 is TGTGCCAGCAGTGGGGGCGCTAACTATGGCTACACCTTC.

The CDR3 DNA follows: TGTGCCAGCAGCTTAGCGGAGGCTCAGCAGTTCTTC. It yields the protein CASSLAEAQQFF. This chain uses TRBV7-2 with TRBJ2-1; tentatively, D is TRBD2 (5 bases). The germline V and J ends were trimmed by 0 bases and 11 bases, with 8 bases remaining between them. The CDR3 extends over 12 amino acids. Germline CDR1 SGHTA, CDR2 FQGNSA.

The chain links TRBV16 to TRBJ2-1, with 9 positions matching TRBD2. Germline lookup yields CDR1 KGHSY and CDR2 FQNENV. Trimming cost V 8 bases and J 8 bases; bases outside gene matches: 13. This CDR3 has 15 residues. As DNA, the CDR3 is TGTGCCAGCTCCCGGTCCCCTAGCGGGAATGATGAGCAGTTCTTC. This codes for CASSRSPSGNDEQFF.

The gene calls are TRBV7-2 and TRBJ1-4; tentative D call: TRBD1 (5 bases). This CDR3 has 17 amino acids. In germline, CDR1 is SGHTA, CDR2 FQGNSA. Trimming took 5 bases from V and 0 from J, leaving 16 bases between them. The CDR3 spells CASSPQDRLATNEKLFF. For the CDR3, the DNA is TGTGCCAGCAGCCCCCAAGACAGATTAGCAACTAATGAAAAACTGTTTTTT.

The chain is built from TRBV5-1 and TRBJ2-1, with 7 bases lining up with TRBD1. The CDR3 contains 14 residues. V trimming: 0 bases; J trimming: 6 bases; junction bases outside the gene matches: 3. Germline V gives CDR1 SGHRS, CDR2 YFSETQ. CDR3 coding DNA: TGCGCCAGCAGCTTGGGACAGGGTTTCAATGAGCAGTTCTTC. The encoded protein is CASSLGQGFNEQFF.

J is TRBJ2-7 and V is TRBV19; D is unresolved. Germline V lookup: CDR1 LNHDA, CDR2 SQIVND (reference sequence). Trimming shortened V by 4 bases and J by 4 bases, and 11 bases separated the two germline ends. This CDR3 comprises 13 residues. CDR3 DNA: TGTGCCAGTAGTAACTCTCTCGGGTACGAGCAGTACTTC. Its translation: CASSNSLGYEQYF.

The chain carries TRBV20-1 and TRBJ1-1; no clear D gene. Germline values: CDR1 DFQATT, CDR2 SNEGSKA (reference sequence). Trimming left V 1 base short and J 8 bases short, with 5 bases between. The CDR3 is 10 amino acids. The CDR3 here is CSARGVEAFF. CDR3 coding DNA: TGCAGTGCTAGAGGAGTAGAAGCTTTCTTT.